One sample yielded the 13 T cell receptor beta chains listed below, sequenced in a study of T cell changes during pregnancy in multiple sclerosis. Repertoires were generated with immunoSEQ multiplex PCR, while TCRdb's copy carries only in-frame clones and drops some. The sample carries 60,000 to 90,000 clones, 92% recorded once. Sequenced here: peripheral blood, sampled in the first trimester of pregnancy. These receptor sequences come from a female donor in good health, enrolled as a control in a pregnancy study.

The chain carries TRBV5-1 and TRBJ1-4; 9 bases line up with TRBD1. The CDR3 extends over 13 amino acids. Trimming at V came to 3 bases and at J to 8 bases, leaving 2 bases not matched to a gene. Germline V gene lookup returns CDR1 SGHRS and CDR2 YFSETQ. CDR3 coding DNA: TGCGCCAGCAGCTGGACAGGGGAGGAAAAACTGTTTTTT. Its translation is CASSWTGEEKLFF.

The V call is TRBV19, the J call TRBJ1-1; D may be TRBD1 (6 bases). The length of the CDR3 is 14 residues. From germline, CDR1 is LNHDA and CDR2 SQIVND (reference sequence). The V and J ends lost 0 bases and 6 bases respectively, with 11 bases between them. CDR3 region: CASSIEMRQAEAFF. CDR3 DNA sequence: TGTGCCAGTAGTATAGAAATGAGACAGGCTGAAGCTTTCTTT.

V and J are TRBV28 and TRBJ2-2; TRBD1 matches 9 bases. J lost 4 bases, V lost 1 base, and 7 bases had no gene match. The germline V gene has CDR1 MDHEN and CDR2 SYDVKM. The CDR3 covers 17 residues. The CDR3 region has the DNA TGTGCCAGCAGTTTATTAAGACGGGACAGGGTCACCGGGGAGCTGTTTTTT. It encodes CASSLLRRDRVTGELFF.

The chain recombines TRBV19 with TRBJ2-1, with D perhaps TRBD2 (6 bases). This CDR3 has 15 amino acids. Germline-derived CDR1 and CDR2 are LNHDA and SQIVND (reference sequence). The V and J ends lost 6 bases and 0 bases respectively, with 12 bases between them. CDR3 in amino acids: CASSPEGSSYNEQFF. For the CDR3, the DNA is TGTGCCAGTAGCCCGGAGGGAAGCTCCTACAATGAGCAGTTCTTC.

In DNA form, the CDR3 reads TGTGCCAGCTCACCACCGCTTCGGGACAGGGGGCGGCAAGAGACCCAGTACTTC. This translates into CASSPPLRDRGRQETQYF. The chain couples TRBV18 to TRBJ2-5; 12 bases agree with TRBD1. The CDR3 consists of 18 residues. Germline V gene data show CDR1 as KGHSH and CDR2 as LQKENI. The J segment lost 2 bases and the V segment lost 0 bases, leaving 7 bases of the junction unmatched. The whole variable domain, remainder taken from reference TRBV18 and TRBJ2-5, is NAGVMQNPRHLVRRRGQEARLRCSPMKGHSHVYWYRQLPEEGLKFMVYLQKENIIDESGMPKERFSAEFPKEGPSILRIQQVVRGDSAAYFCASSPPLRDRGRQETQYFGPGTRLLVL.

The chain uses TRBV10-3 and TRBJ1-6, with D hard to call. Germline loops: CDR1 ENHRY, CDR2 SYGVKD. V was clipped by 0 bases and J by 10 bases, with 10 bases between them. This CDR3 comprises 14 residues. The CDR3 DNA is TGTGCCATCAGTGAGTCAACGATACAATCACCCCTCCACTTT. Protein sequence: CAISESTIQSPLHF.

V is TRBV6-6 and J is TRBJ2-5; TRBD1 is a possible D gene (5 bases). The germline V gene encodes CDR1 MNHNY and CDR2 SVGAGI (reference sequence). CDR3 size: 15 residues. V dropped 2 bases and J dropped 3 bases, with 13 bases sitting between them. CDR3 amino acids: CASSYLTAGKETQYF. DNA of the CDR3: TGTGCCAGCAGTTACCTCACAGCAGGGAAAGAGACCCAGTACTTC.

The V call is TRBV5-5, the J call TRBJ1-5; D is unclear. CDR1 is SGHKS and CDR2 is YYEKEE in the germline V gene (reference sequence). This CDR3 has 12 amino acids. Deletions cut 3 bases from V and 6 bases from J, with 7 bases between. The chain's CDR3 is CASSSRSQPQHF. The CDR3 DNA sequence: TGTGCCAGCAGCTCCCGGAGTCAGCCCCAGCATTTT.

The V call is TRBV20-1, the J call TRBJ1-5, with D tentatively TRBD1 (5 bases). The V end lost 6 bases, the J end lost 13 bases, and 16 bases lay between the germline ends. This CDR3 contains 11 residues. The germline V gene encodes CDR1 DFQATT and CDR2 SNEGSKA (reference sequence). Here the CDR3 reads CSAYDSTTQHF. The CDR3 DNA is TGCAGTGCCTATGACAGTACCACACAGCATTTT.

This clone was recorded once. The rearrangement links TRBV27 to TRBJ2-7; TRBD2 aligns across 9 bases. CDR3 length: 16 residues. The V gene's germline CDR1 is MNHEY and CDR2 SMNVEV (reference sequence). Germline trimming cut 6 bases from V and 2 bases from J; bases unmatched to any gene: 11. Here the CDR3 reads CASSSRFSGSAYEQYF. The CDR3 DNA reads TGTGCCAGCAGCTCACGTTTTAGCGGGAGCGCCTACGAGCAGTACTTC.

The chain carries TRBV29-1 and TRBJ2-5, with a possible D match to TRBD2 (5 bases). Trimming stripped 6 bases from V and 5 bases from J, with 16 bases between. The CDR3 extends over 13 amino acids. Germline CDR1 SQVTM, CDR2 ANQGSEA. The DNA of the CDR3 is TGCAGCGTAAGACCCCGGCTAGCTGAGACCCAGTACTTC. This gives the protein CSVRPRLAETQYF.

The V gene is TRBV18, the J gene TRBJ2-5; TRBD2 might be the D (5 bases). The CDR3 is 14 amino acids. Germline-derived CDR1 and CDR2 are KGHSH and LQKENI. The V end lost 2 bases, the J end lost 7 bases, and 14 bases lay between the germline ends. Here the CDR3 DNA reads TGTGCCAGCTCACCAGGGCTAGCCCCGTCGACCCAGTACTTC. It yields the protein CASSPGLAPSTQYF.

The chain joins TRBV29-1 to TRBJ1-1; 7 bases align to TRBD1. The V segment lost 2 bases and the J segment 1 base; nucleotides outside the gene matches: 10. The length of the CDR3 is 16 residues. The V gene's germline CDR1 is SQVTM and CDR2 ANQGSEA. CDR3 DNA sequence: TGCAGCGTTGAAACGTATAAGGGGGCAAGGAACACTGAAGCTTTCTTT. Encoded protein: CSVETYKGARNTEAFF.